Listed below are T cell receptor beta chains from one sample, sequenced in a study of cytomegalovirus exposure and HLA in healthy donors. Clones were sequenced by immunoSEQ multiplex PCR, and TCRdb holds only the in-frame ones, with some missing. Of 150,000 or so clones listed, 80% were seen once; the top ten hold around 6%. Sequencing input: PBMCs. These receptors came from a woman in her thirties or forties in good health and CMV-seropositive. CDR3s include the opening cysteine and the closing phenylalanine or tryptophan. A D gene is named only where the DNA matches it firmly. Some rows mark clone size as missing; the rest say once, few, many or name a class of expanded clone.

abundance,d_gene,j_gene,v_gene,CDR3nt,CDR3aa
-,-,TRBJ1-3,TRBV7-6,TGTGCCAGCAGCTTAGCGGCCGGGTTCTCTGGAAACACCATATATTTT,CASSLAAGFSGNTIYF
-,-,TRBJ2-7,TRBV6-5,TGTGCCAGCCACACCCGGCGGGGCTCCTACGAGCAGTACTTC,CASHTRRGSYEQYF
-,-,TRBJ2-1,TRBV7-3,TGTGCCAGCAGCTTAGGCGGGGAGCAGTTCTTC,CASSLGGEQFF
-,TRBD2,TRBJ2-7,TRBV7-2,TGTGCCAGCAGGGCTTGGGGCGGGAGCAACTACGAGCAGTACTTC,CASRAWGGSNYEQYF
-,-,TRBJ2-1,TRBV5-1,TGCGCCAGCAGCCCACAGGTAGCCGACAATGAGCAGTTCTTC,CASSPQVADNEQFF
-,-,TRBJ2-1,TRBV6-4,TGTGCCAGCAGTGCGGGATACTCAAATGAGCAGTTCTTC,CASSAGYSNEQFF
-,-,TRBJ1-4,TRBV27,TGTGCCAGCAGTTTATCGTGGGGGAGGCCGGAACCCACTAATGAAAAACTGTTTTTT,CASSLSWGRPEPTNEKLFF
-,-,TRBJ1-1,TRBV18,TGTGCCAGCTCACCAAGGATGGGCCACTCGAACACTGAAGCTTTCTTT,CASSPRMGHSNTEAFF
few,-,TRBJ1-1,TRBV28,TGTGCCAGCAGTTCGGCCACGGACAACGCTGAAGCTTTCTTT,CASSSATDNAEAFF
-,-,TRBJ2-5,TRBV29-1,TGCAGCGTTGAACAGAACCAAGAGACCCAGTACTTC,CSVEQNQETQYF
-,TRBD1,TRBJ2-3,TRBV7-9,TGTGCCAGCAGCTTTGGACAGGGGATTAACACAGATACGCAGTATTTT,CASSFGQGINTDTQYF
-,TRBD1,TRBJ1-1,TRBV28,TGTGCCAGCAGTTTCAATCACAGGGGTTACGACACTGAAGCTTTCTTT,CASSFNHRGYDTEAFF
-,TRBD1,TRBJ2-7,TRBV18,TGTGCCAGCTCACCTGGACAGGGGGTTCTTCACGAGCAGTACTTC,CASSPGQGVLHEQYF
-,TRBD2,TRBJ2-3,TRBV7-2,TGTGCCAGCAGCTTAGCCCAACTAGCGGGATTGACAGATACGCAGTATTTT,CASSLAQLAGLTDTQYF
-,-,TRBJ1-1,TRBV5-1,TGCGCCAGCAGCTTGGAAATTAGCGCCGTAGGGAACACTGAAGCTTTCTTT,CASSLEISAVGNTEAFF
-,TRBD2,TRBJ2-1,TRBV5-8,TGTGCCAGCAGATCGCCGACTAGCTTGGGTGTGACCCATGAGCAGTTCTTC,CASRSPTSLGVTHEQFF
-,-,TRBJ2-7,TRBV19,TGTGCCAGTAGTATAGGACAGCTTCTCGACGAGCAGTACTTC,CASSIGQLLDEQYF
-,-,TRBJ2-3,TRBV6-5,TGTGCCAGCACGGGGACAGATACGCAGTATTTT,CASTGTDTQYF
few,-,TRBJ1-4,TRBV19,TGTGCCAGTAGTATCCTATCCCCCACAGGGATGGTAAAAGGGGAAAAACTGTTTTTT,CASSILSPTGMVKGEKLFF
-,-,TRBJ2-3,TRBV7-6,TGTGCCAGCAGCCCAAATAGCGGAGCAATCACAGATACGCAGTATTTT,CASSPNSGAITDTQYF
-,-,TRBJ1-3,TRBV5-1,TGCGCCAGCAGCCTGGACACAGGTGCCTCTGGAAACACCATATATTTT,CASSLDTGASGNTIYF
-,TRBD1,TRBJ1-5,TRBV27,TGTGCCAGCAGTTCGTGGACAGGCGCGGGGAATCAGCCCCAGCATTTT,CASSSWTGAGNQPQHF
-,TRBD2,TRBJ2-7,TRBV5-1,TGCGCCAGCAGCTGGGCGGGAGGAGCGGGCGAGCAGTACTTC,CASSWAGGAGEQYF
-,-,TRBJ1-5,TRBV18,TGTGCCAGCTCCTCCACGCCCAGCGGGGTAGGGGGCAATCAGCCCCAGCATTTT,CASSSTPSGVGGNQPQHF
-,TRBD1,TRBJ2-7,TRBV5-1,TGCGCCAGCAGCTTTGCCCCCATTTCCGGGACAGGGGGCAGCGAGCAGTACTTC,CASSFAPISGTGGSEQYF
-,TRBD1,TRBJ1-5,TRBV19,TGTGCCAGTAGTATCGGGGCAGGGGGTGGTCAGCCCCAGCATTTT,CASSIGAGGGQPQHF
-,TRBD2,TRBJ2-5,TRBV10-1,TGCGCCAGCAGAACCGGGACTAGCGGGAGTGTGTGTGTGGAGACCCAGTACTTC,CASRTGTSGSVCVETQYF
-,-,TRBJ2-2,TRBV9,TGTGCCAGCAGCGCCCTACTCAACACCGGGGAGCTGTTTTTT,CASSALLNTGELFF
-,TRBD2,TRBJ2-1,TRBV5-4,TGTGCCAGCAGCGCACCGGGACTAGCTGGCAATGAGCAGTTCTTC,CASSAPGLAGNEQFF
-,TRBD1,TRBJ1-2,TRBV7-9,TGTGCCAGCAGTCCTCGACAGGGCGGGGGCTACACCTTC,CASSPRQGGGYTF
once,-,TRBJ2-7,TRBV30,TGTGCCTGGAGTGATAGTGCCGACAGGTGGGCCTACGAGCAGTACTTC,CAWSDSADRWAYEQYF
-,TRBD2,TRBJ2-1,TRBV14,TGTGCCAGCAGTCACATAGCGGGAGGGCCCGGTGAGCAGTTCTTC,CASSHIAGGPGEQFF
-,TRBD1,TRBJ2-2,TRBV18,TGTGCCAGCTCAAACGACAGGGCGGGCACCGGGGAGCTGTTTTTT,CASSNDRAGTGELFF
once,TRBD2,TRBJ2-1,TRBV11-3,TGTGCCAGCAGCTCCGGGACTAGCGGGAGCAATGAGCAGTTCTTC,CASSSGTSGSNEQFF
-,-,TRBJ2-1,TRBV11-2,TGTGCCAGCAGGTACAACCGGGGTGAGCAGTTCTTC,CASRYNRGEQFF
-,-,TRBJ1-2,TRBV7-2,TGTGCCAGCAGCTTAGGGCTCTATGGCTACACCTTC,CASSLGLYGYTF
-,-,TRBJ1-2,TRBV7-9,TGTGCCAGCAGCTTAGGGAGTCCAGACCCCTATGGCTACACCTTC,CASSLGSPDPYGYTF
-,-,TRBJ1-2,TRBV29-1,TGCACTGTGGGAACGGAGGGTGGCTACACCTTC,CTVGTEGGYTF
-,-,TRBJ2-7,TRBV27,TGTGCCAGCAGTTTGGCCGGGAGAGGGGTCGAGCAGTACTTC,CASSLAGRGVEQYF
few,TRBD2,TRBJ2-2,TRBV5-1,TGCGCCAGCAGCCCGGTACGCGGGAGCATCGGGGAGCTGTTTTTT,CASSPVRGSIGELFF